The 2 T cell receptor beta chains below come from one sample, sequenced in a study of OX40 agonist ivuxolimab in advanced cancers. Using immunoSEQ multiplex PCR, the repertoire was profiled, and TCRdb retains in-frame clones only, with some absent. Of about 75,000 clones listed, roughly 90% were seen once; the top ten hold 0.3% to 0.45%. Sequenced here: CD4+ or CD8+ T cells sorted from blood, sampled in a trial of the OX40 agonist ivuxolimab. The receptors originated from an adult with an advanced solid tumor such as melanoma, head and neck, liver or kidney cancer.

The chain uses TRBV10-1 and TRBJ1-4; 9 nucleotides line up with TRBD1. J lost 8 bases, V lost 6 bases, and 16 bases had no gene match. Germline V lookup: CDR1 WNHNN, CDR2 SYGVQD (reference sequence). The CDR3 runs to 17 residues. The CDR3 protein is CASSPHRGRVCGEKLFF. The DNA of the CDR3 is TGCGCCAGCAGCCCACACAGGGGGCGCGTTTGTGGGGAAAAACTGTTTTTT.

V gene TRBV5-4 combines with J gene TRBJ2-6, with D tentatively TRBD2 (6 bases). Germline-derived CDR1 and CDR2 are SGHNT and YYREEE (reference sequence). V was clipped by 4 bases and J by 2 bases, with 10 bases between them. The CDR3 has 15 residues. The CDR3 DNA reads as TGTGCCAGCAGCCCCCCGGGGGCTGGGGCCAACGTCCTGACTTTC. This gives the protein CASSPPGAGANVLTF.